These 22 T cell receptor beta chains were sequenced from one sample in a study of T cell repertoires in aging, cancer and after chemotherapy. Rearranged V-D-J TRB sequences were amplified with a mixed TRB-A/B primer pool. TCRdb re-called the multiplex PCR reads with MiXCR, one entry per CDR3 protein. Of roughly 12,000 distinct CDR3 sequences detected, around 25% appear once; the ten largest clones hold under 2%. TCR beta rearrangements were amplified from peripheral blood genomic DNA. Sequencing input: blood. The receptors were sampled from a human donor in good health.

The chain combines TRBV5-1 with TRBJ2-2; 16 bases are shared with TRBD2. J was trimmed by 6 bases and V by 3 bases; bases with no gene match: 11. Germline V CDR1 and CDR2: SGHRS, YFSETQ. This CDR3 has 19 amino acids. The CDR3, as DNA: TGCGCCAGCAGCTCAGTACCGGGACTAGCGGGGGGGCGACCCGGGGAGCTGTTTTTT. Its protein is CASSSVPGLAGGRPGELFF.

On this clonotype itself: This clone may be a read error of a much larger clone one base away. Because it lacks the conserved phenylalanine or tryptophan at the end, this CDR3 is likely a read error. CDR3: CASSLGQDYGYTY. The CDR3 DNA reads as TGTGCCAGCAGCTTGGGACAGGATTATGGCTACACCTAC. The chain uses TRBV5-6 and TRBJ1-2, with D perhaps matching TRBD1 (6 bases). Germline V gene data show CDR1 as SGHDT and CDR2 as YYEEEE. Deletions cut 0 bases from V and 5 bases from J, with 8 bases between. CDR3 length: 13 residues.

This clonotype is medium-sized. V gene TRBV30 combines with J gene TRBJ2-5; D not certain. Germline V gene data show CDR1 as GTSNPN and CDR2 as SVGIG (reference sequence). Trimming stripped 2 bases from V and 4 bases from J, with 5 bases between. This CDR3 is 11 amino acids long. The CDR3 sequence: CAWSIGETQYF. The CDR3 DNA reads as TGTGCCTGGAGTATTGGAGAGACCCAGTACTTC.

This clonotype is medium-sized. As DNA, the CDR3 is TGTGCCATCACCCTGATTGGCGGGACACCCCTAACCTACGAGCAGTACTTC. Protein: CAITLIGGTPLTYEQYF. The chain uses TRBV10-3 and TRBJ2-7; D is perhaps TRBD1 or TRBD2 (6 bases each). CDR1 is ENHRY and CDR2 is SYGVKD in the germline V gene. Trimming stripped 7 bases from V and 2 bases from J, with 24 bases between. CDR3 size: 17 residues.

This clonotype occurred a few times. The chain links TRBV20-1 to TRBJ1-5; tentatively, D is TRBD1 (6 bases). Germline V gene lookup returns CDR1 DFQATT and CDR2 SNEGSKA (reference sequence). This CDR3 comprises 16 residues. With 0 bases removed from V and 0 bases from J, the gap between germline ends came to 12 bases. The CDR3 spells CSARDLRGLSNQPQHF. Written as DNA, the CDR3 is TGCAGTGCTAGAGATTTGCGGGGGCTTAGCAATCAGCCCCAGCATTTT.

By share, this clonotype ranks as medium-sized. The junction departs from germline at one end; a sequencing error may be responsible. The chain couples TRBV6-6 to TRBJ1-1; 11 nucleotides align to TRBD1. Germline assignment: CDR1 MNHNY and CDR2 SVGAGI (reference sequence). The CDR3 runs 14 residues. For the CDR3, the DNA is TGTGCCAGCAGTGCCACCGGGACAGGGGGGGATCGTGTCTTT. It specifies CASSATGTGGDRVF.

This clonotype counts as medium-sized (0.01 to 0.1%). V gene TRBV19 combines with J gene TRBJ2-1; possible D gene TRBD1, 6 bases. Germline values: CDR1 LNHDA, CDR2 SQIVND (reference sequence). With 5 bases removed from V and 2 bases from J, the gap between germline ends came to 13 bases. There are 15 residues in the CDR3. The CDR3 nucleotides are TGTGCCAGTAGTGAGACAGGTATAGCCTACAATGAGCAGTTCTTC. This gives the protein CASSETGIAYNEQFF.

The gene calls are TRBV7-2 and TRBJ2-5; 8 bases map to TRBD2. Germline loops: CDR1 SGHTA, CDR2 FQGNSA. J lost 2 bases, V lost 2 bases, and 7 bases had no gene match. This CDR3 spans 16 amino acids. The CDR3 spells CASSLSRGGLQETQYF. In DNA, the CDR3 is TGTGCCAGCAGCTTATCTCGGGGGGGCCTGCAAGAGACCCAGTACTTC.

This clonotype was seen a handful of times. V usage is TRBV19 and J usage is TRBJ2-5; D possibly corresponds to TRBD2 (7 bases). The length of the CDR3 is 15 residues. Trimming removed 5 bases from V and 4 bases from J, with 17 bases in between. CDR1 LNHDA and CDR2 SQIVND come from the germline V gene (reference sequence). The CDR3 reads CASSPRGGPAETQYF. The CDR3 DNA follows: TGTGCCAGTAGTCCAAGGGGGGGGCCCGCAGAGACCCAGTACTTC.

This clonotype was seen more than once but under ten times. The DNA for the CDR3 is TGTGCCACCAGCCGGGACAGGGGGCTGAGTTCCTACGAGCAGTACTTC. As protein: CATSRDRGLSSYEQYF. J is TRBJ2-7 and V is TRBV15; 12 bases line up with TRBD1. CDR1 LNHNV and CDR2 YYDKDF come from the germline V gene (reference sequence). Germline trimming cut 5 bases from V and 1 base from J; bases unmatched to any gene: 6. This CDR3 contains 16 residues.

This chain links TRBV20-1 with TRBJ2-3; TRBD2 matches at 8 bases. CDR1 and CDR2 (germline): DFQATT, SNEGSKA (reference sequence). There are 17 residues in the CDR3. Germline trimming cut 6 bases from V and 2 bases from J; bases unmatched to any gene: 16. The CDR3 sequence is CSALPRAGGGPTDTQYF. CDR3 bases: TGCAGTGCCTTACCAAGGGCGGGGGGAGGTCCCACAGATACGCAGTATTTT.

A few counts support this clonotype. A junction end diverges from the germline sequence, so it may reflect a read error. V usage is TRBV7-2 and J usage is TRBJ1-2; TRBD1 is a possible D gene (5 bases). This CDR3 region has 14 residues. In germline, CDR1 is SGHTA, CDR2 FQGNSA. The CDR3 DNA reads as TGCGCCAGCAGCCAAGATCCGTGGGGGGGTGACTACACCTTC. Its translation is CASSQDPWGGDYTF.

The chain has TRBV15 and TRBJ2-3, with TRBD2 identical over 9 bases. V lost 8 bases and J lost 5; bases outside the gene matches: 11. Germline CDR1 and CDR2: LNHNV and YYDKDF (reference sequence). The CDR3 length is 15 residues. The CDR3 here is CATQWRGGGKDTQYF. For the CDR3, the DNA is TGTGCCACCCAGTGGCGGGGGGGGGGCAAAGATACGCAGTATTTT. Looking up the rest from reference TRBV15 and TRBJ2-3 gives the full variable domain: DAMVIQNPRYQVTQFGKPVTLSCSQTLNHNVMYWYQQKSSQAPKLLFHYYDKDFNNEADTPDNFQSRRPNTSFCFLDIRSPGLGDTAMYLCATQWRGGGKDTQYFGPGTRLTVL.

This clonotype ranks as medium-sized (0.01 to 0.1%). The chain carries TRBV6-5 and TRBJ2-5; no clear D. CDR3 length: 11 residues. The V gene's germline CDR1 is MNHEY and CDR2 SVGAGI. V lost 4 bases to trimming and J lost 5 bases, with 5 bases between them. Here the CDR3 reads CASSFGETQYF. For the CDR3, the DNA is TGTGCCAGCAGTTTCGGGGAGACCCAGTACTTC.

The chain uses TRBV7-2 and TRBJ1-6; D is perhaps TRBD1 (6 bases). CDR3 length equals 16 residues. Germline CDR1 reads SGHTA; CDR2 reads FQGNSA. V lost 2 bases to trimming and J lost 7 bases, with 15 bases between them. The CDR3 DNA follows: TGTGCCAGCAGCTTAAGACAGGCTAGCGGGAATTCACCCCTCCACTTT. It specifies CASSLRQASGNSPLHF.

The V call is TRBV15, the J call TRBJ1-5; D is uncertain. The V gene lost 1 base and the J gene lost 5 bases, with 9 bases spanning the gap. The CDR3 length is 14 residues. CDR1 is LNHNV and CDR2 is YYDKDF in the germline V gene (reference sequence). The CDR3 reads CATSRGSLDQPQHF. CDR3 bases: TGTGCCACCAGCAGAGGCTCTCTGGATCAGCCCCAGCATTTT.

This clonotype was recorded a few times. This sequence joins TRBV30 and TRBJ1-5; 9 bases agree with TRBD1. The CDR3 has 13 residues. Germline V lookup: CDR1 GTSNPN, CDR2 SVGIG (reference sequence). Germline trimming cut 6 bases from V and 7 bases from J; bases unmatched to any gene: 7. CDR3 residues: CACYTGGAQPQHF. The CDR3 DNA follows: TGTGCCTGCTATACAGGGGGCGCACAGCCCCAGCATTTT.

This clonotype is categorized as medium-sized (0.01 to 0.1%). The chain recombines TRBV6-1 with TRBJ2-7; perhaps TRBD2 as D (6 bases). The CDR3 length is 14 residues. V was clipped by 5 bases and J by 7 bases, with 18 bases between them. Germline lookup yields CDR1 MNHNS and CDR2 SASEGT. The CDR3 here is CASSPTTLGREQYF. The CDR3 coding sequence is TGTGCCAGCAGTCCAACCACGCTAGGGAGGGAGCAGTACTTC.

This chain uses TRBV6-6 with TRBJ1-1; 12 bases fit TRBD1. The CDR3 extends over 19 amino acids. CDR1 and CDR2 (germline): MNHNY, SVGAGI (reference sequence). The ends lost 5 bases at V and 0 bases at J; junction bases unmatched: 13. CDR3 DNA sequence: TGTGCCAGCAGTACGGGACAGGGGGCTTGGACCCCGATGAACACTGAAGCTTTCTTT. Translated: CASSTGQGAWTPMNTEAFF.

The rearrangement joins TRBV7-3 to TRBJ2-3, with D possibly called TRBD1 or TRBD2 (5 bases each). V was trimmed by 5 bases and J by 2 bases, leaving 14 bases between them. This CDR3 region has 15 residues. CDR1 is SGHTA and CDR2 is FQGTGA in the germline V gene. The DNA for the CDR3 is TGTGCCAGCAGCCCGGTTGGGGGAACCACAGATACGCAGTATTTT. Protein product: CASSPVGGTTDTQYF.

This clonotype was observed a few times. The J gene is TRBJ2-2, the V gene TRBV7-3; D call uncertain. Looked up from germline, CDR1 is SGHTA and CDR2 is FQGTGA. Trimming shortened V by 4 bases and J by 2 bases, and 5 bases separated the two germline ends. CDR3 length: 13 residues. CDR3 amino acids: CASSSRNTGELFF. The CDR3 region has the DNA TGTGCCAGCAGCTCCCGCAACACCGGGGAGCTGTTTTTT.

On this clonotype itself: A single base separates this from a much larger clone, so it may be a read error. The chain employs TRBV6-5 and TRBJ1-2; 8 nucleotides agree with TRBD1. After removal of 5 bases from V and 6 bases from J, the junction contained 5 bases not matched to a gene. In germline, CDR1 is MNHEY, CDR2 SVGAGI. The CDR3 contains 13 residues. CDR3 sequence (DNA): TGTGCCAGCAGTCCATGGACAGGGCATGGCTACACCTTC. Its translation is CASSPWTGHGYTF.